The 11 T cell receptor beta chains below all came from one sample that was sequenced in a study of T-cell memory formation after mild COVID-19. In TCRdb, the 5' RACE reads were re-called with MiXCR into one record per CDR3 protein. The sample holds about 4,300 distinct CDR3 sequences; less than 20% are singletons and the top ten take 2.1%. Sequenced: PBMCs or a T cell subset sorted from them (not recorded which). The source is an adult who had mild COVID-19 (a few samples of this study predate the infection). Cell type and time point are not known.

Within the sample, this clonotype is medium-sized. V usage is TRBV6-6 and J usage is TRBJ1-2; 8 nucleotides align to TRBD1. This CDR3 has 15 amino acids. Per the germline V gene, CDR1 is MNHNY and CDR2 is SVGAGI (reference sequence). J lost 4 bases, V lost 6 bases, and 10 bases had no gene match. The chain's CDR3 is CASRGRAQGVYGYTF. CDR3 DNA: TGTGCCAGCAGGGGGAGGGCACAGGGGGTCTATGGCTACACCTTC.

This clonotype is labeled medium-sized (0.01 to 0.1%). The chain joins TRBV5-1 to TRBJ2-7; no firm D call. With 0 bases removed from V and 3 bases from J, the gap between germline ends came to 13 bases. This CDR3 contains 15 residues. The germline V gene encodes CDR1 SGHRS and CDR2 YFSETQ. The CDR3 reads CASSLDRVRNYEQYF. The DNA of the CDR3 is TGCGCCAGCAGCTTGGATAGGGTTAGGAACTACGAGCAGTACTTC.

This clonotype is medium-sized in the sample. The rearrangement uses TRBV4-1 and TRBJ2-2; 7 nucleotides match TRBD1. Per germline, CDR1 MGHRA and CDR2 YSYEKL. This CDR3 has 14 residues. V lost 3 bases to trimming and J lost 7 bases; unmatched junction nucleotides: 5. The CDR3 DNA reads TGCGCCAGCAGCCAGACAGGGTGGGGCGGGGAGCTGTTTTTT. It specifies CASSQTGWGGELFF.

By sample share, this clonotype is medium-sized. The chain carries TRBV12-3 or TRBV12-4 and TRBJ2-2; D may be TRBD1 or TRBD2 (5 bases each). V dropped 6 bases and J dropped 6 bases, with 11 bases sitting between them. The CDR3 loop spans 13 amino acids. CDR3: CASRGDGAGELFF. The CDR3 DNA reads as TGTGCCAGCAGGGGGGATGGAGCCGGGGAGCTGTTTTTT.

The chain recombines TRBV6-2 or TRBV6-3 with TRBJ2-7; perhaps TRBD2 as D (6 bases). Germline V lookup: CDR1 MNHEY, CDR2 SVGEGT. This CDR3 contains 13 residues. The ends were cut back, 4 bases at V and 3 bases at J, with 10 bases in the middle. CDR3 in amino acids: CASSSVGGYEQYF. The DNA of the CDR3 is TGTGCCAGCAGTTCGGTCGGGGGCTACGAGCAGTACTTC.

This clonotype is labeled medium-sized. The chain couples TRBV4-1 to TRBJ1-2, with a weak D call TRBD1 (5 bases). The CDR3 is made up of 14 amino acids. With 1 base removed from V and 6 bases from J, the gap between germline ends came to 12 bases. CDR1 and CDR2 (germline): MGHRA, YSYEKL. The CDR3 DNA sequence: TGCGCCAGCAGCCAAGTAGGGCAGGGCCATGGCTACACCTTC. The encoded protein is CASSQVGQGHGYTF.

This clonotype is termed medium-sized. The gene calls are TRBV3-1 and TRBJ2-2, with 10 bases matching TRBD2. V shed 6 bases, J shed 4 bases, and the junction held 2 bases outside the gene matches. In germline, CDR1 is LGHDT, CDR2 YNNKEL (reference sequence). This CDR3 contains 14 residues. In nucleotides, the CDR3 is TGTGCCAGCAGATCTAGCGGGAGCACCGGGGAGCTGTTTTTT. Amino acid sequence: CASRSSGSTGELFF.

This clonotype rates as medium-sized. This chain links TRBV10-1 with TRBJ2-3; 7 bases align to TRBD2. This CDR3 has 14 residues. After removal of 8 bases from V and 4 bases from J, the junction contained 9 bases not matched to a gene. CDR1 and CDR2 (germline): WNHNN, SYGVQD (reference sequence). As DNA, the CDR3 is TGCGCCAGCTCGACTAGCAGAGGAGCAGATACGCAGTATTTT. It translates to CASSTSRGADTQYF.

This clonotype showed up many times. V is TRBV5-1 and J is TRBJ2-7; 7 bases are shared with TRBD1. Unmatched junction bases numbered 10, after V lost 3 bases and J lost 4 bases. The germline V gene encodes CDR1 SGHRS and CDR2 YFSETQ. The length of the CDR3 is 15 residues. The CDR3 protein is CASSSNTGETYEQYF. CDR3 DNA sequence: TGCGCCAGCAGCTCGAATACAGGGGAAACATACGAGCAGTACTTC.

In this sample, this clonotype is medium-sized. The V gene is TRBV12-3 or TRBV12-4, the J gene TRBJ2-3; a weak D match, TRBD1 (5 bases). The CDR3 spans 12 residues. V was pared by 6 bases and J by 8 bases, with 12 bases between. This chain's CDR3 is CASRKPQGTQYF. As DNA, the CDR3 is TGTGCCAGCAGAAAGCCCCAGGGTACGCAGTATTTT.

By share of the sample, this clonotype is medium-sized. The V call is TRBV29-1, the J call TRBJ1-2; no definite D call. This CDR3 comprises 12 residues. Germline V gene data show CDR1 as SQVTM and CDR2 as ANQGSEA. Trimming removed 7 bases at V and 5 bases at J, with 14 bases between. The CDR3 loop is CSALSLGYGYTF. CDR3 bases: TGCAGCGCCCTGAGCCTTGGGTATGGCTACACCTTC.